This TCR beta chain came from a study of blood T cell repertoires in COVID-19. Study details: Whether acute or convalescent, the COVID-19 samples came from the United States, Italy and Spain. PBMCs, B-cell-depleted T cells, or T cells were the source of the cDNA or gDNA that made up the material.

Unmatched junction bases numbered 0, after V lost 2 bases and J lost 4 bases. This CDR3 spans 13 amino acids. Germline V gene sequence: CDR1 ENHRY, CDR2 SYGVKD. As processed by the authors: Cell counts per sample came from amplifying reference gene primers. Assay used: immunoSEQ multiplex PCR; TCRdb lists only in-frame clones, some missing. The DNA gave D and trimming, while V, J and clone size come from that table. The table lists 150,000 or so clones, roughly 80% of them singletons. The chain joins TRBV10-3 to TRBJ1-1, with TRBD1 matching over 8 bases. Sequencing was done on a sample of peripheral blood. The origin of this receptor is a woman aged 40 to 50 with active or convalescent COVID-19. The CDR3 nucleotides read TGTGCCATCAGTGAGGACAGGGGCACTGAAGCTTTCTTT. Protein sequence: CAISEDRGTEAFF.